This paragraph covers one TCR beta chain sequence. Its antigen remains unknown. Profiled with immunoSEQ multiplex PCR; TCRdb holds only in-frame clones, not every one. The repertoire consists of approximately 90,000 clones, with about 87% occurring once and the leading ten covering roughly 4.9%. The data originate from a study of OX40 agonist ivuxolimab in advanced cancers. Overall study findings and caveats: CD8+ T cells averaged more expanded clones than CD4+.

Trimming removed 4 bases from V and 6 bases from J, with 18 bases in between. CDR1 and CDR2 from the germline V gene are SGHDT and YYEEEE. CDR3 length: 15 residues. The source of this sequence is an adult with an advanced solid tumor such as melanoma, head and neck, liver or kidney cancer. V and J are TRBV5-6 and TRBJ2-3; D may match TRBD1 or TRBD2 (6 bases each). Material: CD4+ or CD8+ T cells sorted from blood, obtained in a trial of the OX40 agonist ivuxolimab. CDR3 DNA: TGTGCCAGCAGCACGGGACTCCGAAGGGGGGATACGCAGTATTTT. As protein: CASSTGLRRGDTQYF.